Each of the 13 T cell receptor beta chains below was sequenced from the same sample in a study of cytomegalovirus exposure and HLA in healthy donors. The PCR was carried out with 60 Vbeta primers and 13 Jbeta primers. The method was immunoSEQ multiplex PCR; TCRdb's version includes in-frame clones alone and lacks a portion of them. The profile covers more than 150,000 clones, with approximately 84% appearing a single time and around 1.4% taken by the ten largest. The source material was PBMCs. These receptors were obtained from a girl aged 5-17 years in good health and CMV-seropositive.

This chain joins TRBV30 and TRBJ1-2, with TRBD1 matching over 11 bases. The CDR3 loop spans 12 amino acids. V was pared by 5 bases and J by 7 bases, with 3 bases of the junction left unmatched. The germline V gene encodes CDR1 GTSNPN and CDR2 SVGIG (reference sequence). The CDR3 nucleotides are TGTGCCTGGCCCGGGACAGGGGGTGGCTACACCTTC. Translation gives CAWPGTGGGYTF.

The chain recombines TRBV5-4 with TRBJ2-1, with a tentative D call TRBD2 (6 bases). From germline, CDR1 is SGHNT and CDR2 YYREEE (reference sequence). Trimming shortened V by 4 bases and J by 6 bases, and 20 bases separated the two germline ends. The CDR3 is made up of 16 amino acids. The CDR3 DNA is TGTGCCAGCAGCGACCTACCAGGACTACTTAGCAATGAGCAGTTCTTC. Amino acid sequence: CASSDLPGLLSNEQFF.

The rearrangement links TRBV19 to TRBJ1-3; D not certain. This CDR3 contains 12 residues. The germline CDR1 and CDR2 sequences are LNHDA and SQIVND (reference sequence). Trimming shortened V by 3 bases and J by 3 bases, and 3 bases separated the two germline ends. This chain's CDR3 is CASSIGGNTIYF. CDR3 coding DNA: TGTGCCAGTAGTATCGGTGGAAACACCATATATTTT.

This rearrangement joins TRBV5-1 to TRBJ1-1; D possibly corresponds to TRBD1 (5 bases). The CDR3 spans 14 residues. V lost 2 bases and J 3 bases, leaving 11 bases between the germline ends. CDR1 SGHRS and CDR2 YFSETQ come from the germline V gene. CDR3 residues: CASSLLLQDTEAFF. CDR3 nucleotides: TGCGCCAGCAGCTTACTTTTACAGGACACTGAAGCTTTCTTT. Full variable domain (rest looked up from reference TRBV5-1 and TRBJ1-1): KAGVTQTPRYLIKTRGQQVTLSCSPISGHRSVSWYQQTPGQGLQFLFEYFSETQRNKGNFPGRFSGRQFSNSRSEMNVSTLELGDSALYLCASSLLLQDTEAFFGQGTRLTVV.

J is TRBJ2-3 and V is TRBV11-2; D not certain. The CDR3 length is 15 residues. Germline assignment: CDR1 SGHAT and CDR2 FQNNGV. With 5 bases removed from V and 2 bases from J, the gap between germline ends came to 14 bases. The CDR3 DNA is TGTGCCAGCAGCCCATACGCGGCGGCCACAGATACGCAGTATTTT. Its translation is CASSPYAAATDTQYF.

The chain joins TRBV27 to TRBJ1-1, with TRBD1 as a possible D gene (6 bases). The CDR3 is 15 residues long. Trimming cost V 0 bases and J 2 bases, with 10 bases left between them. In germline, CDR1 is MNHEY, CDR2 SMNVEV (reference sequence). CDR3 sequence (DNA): TGTGCCAGCAGTTTATCGGCAGGGGAAAACACTGAAGCTTTCTTT. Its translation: CASSLSAGENTEAFF.

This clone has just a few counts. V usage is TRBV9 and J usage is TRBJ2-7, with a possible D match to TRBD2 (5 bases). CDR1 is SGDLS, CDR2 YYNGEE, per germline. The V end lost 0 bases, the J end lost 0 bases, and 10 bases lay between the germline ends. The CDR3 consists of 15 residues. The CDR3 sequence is CASSVGGDISYEQYF. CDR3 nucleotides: TGTGCCAGCAGCGTAGGGGGAGATATCTCCTACGAGCAGTACTTC.

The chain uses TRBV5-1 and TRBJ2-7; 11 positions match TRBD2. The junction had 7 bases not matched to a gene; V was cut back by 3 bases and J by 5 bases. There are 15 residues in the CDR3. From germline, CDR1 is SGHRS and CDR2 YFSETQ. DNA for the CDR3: TGCGCCAGCAGCTCACTAGCGGGAGTCGGCCACGAGCAGTACTTC. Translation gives CASSSLAGVGHEQYF.

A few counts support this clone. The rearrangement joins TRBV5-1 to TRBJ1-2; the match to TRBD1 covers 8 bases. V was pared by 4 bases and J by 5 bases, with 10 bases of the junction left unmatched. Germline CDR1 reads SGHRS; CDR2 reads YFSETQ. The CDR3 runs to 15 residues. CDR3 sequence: CASSPTGAQGYGYTF. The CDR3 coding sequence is TGCGCCAGCAGCCCGACAGGGGCTCAGGGATATGGCTACACCTTC.

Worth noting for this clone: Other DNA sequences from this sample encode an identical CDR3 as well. In DNA form, the CDR3 reads TGCGCCAGCAGCTTGGGACAGGGAGGAGATACGCAGTATTTT. Translating it yields CASSLGQGGDTQYF. The chain joins TRBV5-1 to TRBJ2-3; D is possibly TRBD1 (7 bases). Germline V gene data show CDR1 as SGHRS and CDR2 as YFSETQ. CDR3 length: 14 amino acids. Trimming left V 0 bases short and J 5 bases short, with 10 bases between.

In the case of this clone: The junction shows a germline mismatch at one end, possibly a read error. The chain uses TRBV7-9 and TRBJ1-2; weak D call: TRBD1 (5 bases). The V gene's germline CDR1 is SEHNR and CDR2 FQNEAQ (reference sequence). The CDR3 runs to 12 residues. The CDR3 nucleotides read TGTTCCAGCAGCCAACAGGTCTATGGCTACACCTTC. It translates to CSSSQQVYGYTF.

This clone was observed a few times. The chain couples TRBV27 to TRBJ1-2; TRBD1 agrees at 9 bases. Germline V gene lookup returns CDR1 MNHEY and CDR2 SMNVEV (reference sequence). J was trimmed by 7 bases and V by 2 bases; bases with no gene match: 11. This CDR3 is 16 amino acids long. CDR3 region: CASSLHTGGFGFGYTF. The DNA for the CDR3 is TGTGCCAGCAGTTTACACACAGGGGGCTTCGGTTTTGGCTACACCTTC.

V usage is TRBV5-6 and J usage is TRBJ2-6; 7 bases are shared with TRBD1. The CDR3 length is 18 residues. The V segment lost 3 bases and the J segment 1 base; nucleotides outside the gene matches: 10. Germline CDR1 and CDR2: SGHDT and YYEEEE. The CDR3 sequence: CASSYLSRGRSGANVLTF. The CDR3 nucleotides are TGTGCCAGCAGCTACCTTTCGAGGGGGCGATCTGGGGCCAACGTCCTGACTTTC.